The text below deals with one T cell receptor beta chain. The CDR3 runs to 19 residues. Losses at the gene ends were 6 bases for V and 6 bases for J; bases not matched to a gene: 21. CDR1 MDHEN and CDR2 SYDVKM come from the germline V gene. These data are taken from a study of blood T cell repertoires in COVID-19. As for the study in general: Some COVID-19 samples were acute and others convalescent; all came from the United States, Italy and Spain. PBMCs, B-cell-depleted T cells, or T cells were the source of the cDNA or gDNA that made up the material.

Original handling: How many nucleated cells were present was estimated from reference gene primer amplification. Generated by immunoSEQ multiplex PCR, the TCRdb table keeps only in-frame clones and is missing some. D and trimming were read from the DNA, whereas the V and J calls and clone size are those reported in that table. The sample carries fewer than 150,000 clones, more than 65% recorded once. The source is a human donor in a cohort sampled during active COVID-19. This chain links TRBV28 with TRBJ1-5; TRBD1 matches 9 bases. The specimen sequenced was peripheral blood. As DNA, the CDR3 is TGTGCCAGCAGCGACTCCGGGACAGGGAAAGCCGCACTGGCTCAGCCCCAGCATTTT. Amino acid sequence: CASSDSGTGKAALAQPQHF.